This T cell receptor beta chain was sequenced during a study of blood T cell repertoires in COVID-19. Looking at the study overall: Specimens from acute and convalescent COVID-19 originated in the United States, Italy and Spain. T cells, B-cell-depleted T cells, or PBMCs provided the cDNA or gDNA that served as material.

Original processing methods: Scientists estimated how many nucleated cells there were by amplifying reference gene primers. TCRdb keeps only in-frame clones here, not all; method: immunoSEQ multiplex PCR. The V and J calls and the clone size are those of that table, but D and trimming were determined from the DNA. The sample includes roughly 20,000 clones, 80% to 90% of them seen just once. The clonotype comes from a human donor with active COVID-19. The donor label of this sample is uncertain. The sequencing input was peripheral blood.

The CDR3 DNA follows: TGTGCCAGCAGCCGACAGGGAGGAGAGACCCAGTACTTC. It specifies CASSRQGGETQYF. This chain links TRBV7-8 with TRBJ2-5; D possibly corresponds to TRBD1 (7 bases). V shed 5 bases and J shed 4 bases, with 11 bases lying between them. Germline V gene data show CDR1 as SGHVS and CDR2 as FQNEAQ. The CDR3 is made up of 13 amino acids.